A selection of T cell receptor beta chains follows, all from one sample in a study of OX40 agonist ivuxolimab in advanced cancers. Method: immunoSEQ multiplex PCR; TCRdb's copy keeps in-frame clones and lacks some. The table lists about 73,000 clones, about nine tenths of them singletons. The input for sequencing was CD4+ or CD8+ T cells sorted from blood, taken in a trial of the OX40 agonist ivuxolimab. The source is an adult with an advanced solid tumor such as melanoma, head and neck, liver or kidney cancer. CDR3s include the opening cysteine and the closing phenylalanine or tryptophan. D genes are given only for firm matches. Size is stated for part of the rows, as once, few or many counts, or as a class when the clone is expanded.

>TRBV7-2|14|TRBJ2-2|NA|NA
CASSLLGFTGELFF
TGTGCCAGCAGCTTGCTCGGGTTCACCGGGGAGCTGTTTTTT
>TRBV6-6|14|TRBJ2-3|NA|NA
CASTLGTTGDTQYF
TGTGCCAGCACCCTAGGGACCACCGGAGATACGCAGTATTTT
>TRBV19|14|TRBJ2-7|TRBD2|NA
CASSIQSGAYEQYF
TGTGCCAGTAGTATTCAGAGCGGGGCTTACGAGCAGTACTTC
>TRBV14|13|TRBJ1-4|NA|NA
CASSQGTGGKLFF
TGTGCCAGCAGCCAAGGGACCGGGGGAAAACTGTTTTTT
>TRBV5-1|16|TRBJ2-1|NA|NA
CASTHSPPGPYNEQFF
TGCGCCAGCACCCACTCCCCCCCCGGGCCCTACAATGAGCAGTTCTTC
>TRBV5-1|15|TRBJ1-2|NA|NA
CASSLSSAGPHGYTF
TGCGCCAGCAGCTTGAGTTCGGCAGGGCCTCATGGCTACACCTTC
>TRBV5-4|14|TRBJ2-7|NA|NA
CASSSGQSLYEQYF
TGTGCCAGCAGCTCTGGACAGTCCCTCTACGAGCAGTACTTC
>TRBV4-1|14|TRBJ2-4|NA|NA
CASSRNIAKNIQYF
TGCGCCAGCAGCCGCAATATAGCCAAAAACATTCAGTACTTC
>TRBV28|16|TRBJ2-7|TRBD1|NA
CASSSPAGQASYEQYF
TGTGCCAGCAGTTCCCCCGCGGGACAGGCCTCCTACGAGCAGTACTTC
>TRBV19|14|TRBJ1-2|NA|few
CASSISTRLGGYTF
TGTGCCAGTAGTATCTCGACCCGGCTCGGAGGCTACACCTTC
>TRBV7-9|17|TRBJ1-1|TRBD1|NA
CASSKGEADRPQTEAFF
TGTGCCAGCAGCAAGGGAGAGGCGGACAGGCCTCAGACTGAAGCTTTCTTT
>TRBV5-6|16|TRBJ2-1|TRBD1|NA
CASSLVNRGPVSEQFF
TGTGCCAGCAGCTTGGTAAACAGGGGGCCTGTCAGTGAGCAGTTCTTC
>TRBV6-1|9|TRBJ2-7|NA|NA
CASGDEQYF
TGTGCCAGTGGAGACGAGCAGTACTTC
>TRBV7-8|13|TRBJ2-7|NA|NA
CASGSDRNYEQYF
TGTGCCAGCGGTTCTGACAGGAACTACGAGCAGTACTTC
>TRBV11-3|13|TRBJ2-3|NA|NA
CASSLGAGDTQYF
TGTGCCAGCAGCTTAGGGGCAGGAGATACGCAGTATTTT
>TRBV30|12|TRBJ2-1|NA|NA
CAWSPRRDEQFF
TGTGCCTGGAGTCCCAGGCGCGATGAGCAGTTCTTC
>TRBV30|15|TRBJ2-2|TRBD1|NA
CAWKPDRGRAGELFF
TGTGCCTGGAAGCCGGACAGGGGGCGAGCCGGGGAGCTGTTTTTT
>TRBV13|14|TRBJ1-3|NA|NA
CATYRLISGNTIYF
TGTGCCACCTACAGACTGATCTCTGGAAACACCATATATTTT
>TRBV5-5|16|TRBJ2-7|TRBD2|NA
CASSFRLVAGGSEQYF
TGTGCCAGCAGCTTCCGTTTGGTAGCGGGGGGCAGCGAGCAGTACTTC
>TRBV11-3|14|TRBJ1-1|TRBD1|NA
CASSSGQGGTEAFF
TGTGCCAGCAGCTCGGGACAGGGGGGCACTGAAGCTTTCTTT
>TRBV2|13|TRBJ2-7|NA|NA
CASSRDSRYEQYF
TGTGCCAGCTCGAGAGATTCGCGCTACGAGCAGTACTTC
>TRBV15|12|TRBJ2-1|NA|NA
CATGDNYNEQFF
TGTGCCACTGGGGACAACTACAATGAGCAGTTCTTC
>TRBV18|14|TRBJ1-5|TRBD1|NA
CASSPGTGNQPQHF
TGTGCCAGCTCACCTGGGACAGGCAATCAGCCCCAGCATTTT
>TRBV6-5|12|TRBJ2-7|TRBD1|NA
CASRLGQGEQYF
TGTGCCAGCAGATTGGGACAGGGCGAGCAGTACTTC
>TRBV7-2|11|TRBJ1-1|NA|NA
CASSSEVVAFF
TGTGCCAGCAGCTCGGAGGTGGTAGCTTTCTTT
>TRBV19|20|TRBJ2-2|TRBD2|NA
CASSIIRGLAGSSRTGELFF
TGTGCCAGTAGTATTATACGGGGACTAGCGGGCTCCTCCCGCACCGGGGAGCTGTTTTTT
>TRBV14|15|TRBJ1-2|NA|NA
CASSQDPRGAAGYTF
TGTGCCAGCAGCCAAGATCCCCGGGGGGCCGCTGGCTACACCTTC
>TRBV11-2|14|TRBJ1-6|NA|NA
CASSKRQPDSPLHF
TGTGCCAGCAGCAAAAGACAGCCCGATTCACCCCTCCACTTT
>TRBV5-1|14|TRBJ2-7|TRBD1|NA
CASSLSQGAREQYF
TGCGCCAGCAGCTTGTCACAGGGGGCCCGGGAGCAGTACTTC
>TRBV7-2|15|TRBJ2-7|TRBD1|NA
CASSLATGVSHEQYF
TGTGCCAGCAGCTTAGCCACAGGGGTGTCCCACGAGCAGTACTTC
>TRBV18|11|TRBJ2-1|NA|NA
CASSPGYEQFF
TGTGCCAGCTCACCGGGCTACGAGCAGTTCTTC
>TRBV30|14|TRBJ1-4|NA|once
CAWSNDGLGEKLFF
TGTGCCTGGAGCAATGATGGGTTAGGGGAAAAACTGTTTTTT
>TRBV6-6|12|TRBJ1-2|NA|NA
CASNDGGRGYTF
TGTGCCAGCAACGACGGGGGGCGCGGCTACACCTTC
>TRBV6-1|14|TRBJ2-1|NA|NA
CASSDGGTRNEQFF
TGTGCCAGCAGTGATGGGGGAACAAGGAATGAGCAGTTCTTC
>TRBV9|14|TRBJ1-1|NA|NA
CASSPRAVNTEAFF
TGTGCCAGCAGCCCCAGGGCAGTTAACACTGAAGCTTTCTTT
>TRBV21-1|17|TRBJ1-4|NA|NA
CASSPRQGSATNEKLFF
TGTGCCAGCAGCCCCCGACAGGGCTCTGCAACTAATGAAAAACTGTTTTTT
>TRBV7-9|14|TRBJ1-4|TRBD1|NA
CASSSDRVNEKLFF
TGTGCCAGCAGCTCGGACAGGGTTAATGAAAAACTGTTTTTT
>TRBV4-1|19|TRBJ1-5|TRBD1|once
CASSQGGTGGTSGNQPQHF
TGCGCCAGCAGCCAAGGAGGGACAGGGGGCACCTCTGGCAATCAGCCCCAGCATTTT
>TRBV29-1|14|TRBJ2-3|NA|NA
CSVPDRSGTDTQYF
TGCAGCGTTCCCGACAGGTCGGGCACAGATACGCAGTATTTT
>TRBV2|13|TRBJ2-1|TRBD2|NA
CATGLAEYNEQFF
TGTGCCACCGGACTAGCGGAGTACAATGAGCAGTTCTTC